This T cell receptor (beta chain) was documented in a study of cytomegalovirus exposure and HLA in healthy donors. Method: immunoSEQ multiplex PCR; TCRdb's copy keeps in-frame clones and lacks some. This sample has around 95,000 clones, with less than 85% found just once. Study-level points and caveats: It was reported that the classifier diagnosed cytomegalovirus status with high specificity and sensitivity in both the original and validation cohorts. Associated with cytomegalovirus, according to the listing, were some 150 TCR beta chains.

V dropped 7 bases and J dropped 0; count of bases not matched to a gene: 8. CDR1 LNHDA and CDR2 SQIVND come from the germline V gene (reference sequence). The CDR3 sequence is 17 residues long. This clone occurred a few times. Its antigen is unidentified. The sequenced material came from PBMCs. This receptor was identified in a man aged 18 to 30 in good health and CMV-seropositive. The J gene is TRBJ2-1, the V gene TRBV19; 11 nucleotides line up with TRBD2. DNA of the CDR3: TGTGCCAGTAACACGGGACTAGCGGCAGCCTCCTACAATGAGCAGTTCTTC. It encodes CASNTGLAAASYNEQFF. The full variable domain, in which reference TRBV19 and TRBJ2-1 provide the parts outside the CDR3, is DGGITQSPKYLFRKEGQNVTLSCEQNLNHDAMYWYRQDPGQGLRLIYYSQIVNDFQKGDIAEGYSVSREKKESFPLTVTSAQKNPTAFYLCASNTGLAAASYNEQFFGPGTRLTVL.